This T cell receptor beta chain was obtained from a study of Graves' ophthalmopathy and Graves' hyperthyroidism. This clonotype was recorded many times. The CDR3 extends over 15 amino acids. With 6 bases removed from V and 4 bases from J, the gap between germline ends came to 21 bases. CDR1 is DFQATT and CDR2 is SNEGSKA in the germline V gene (reference sequence). Scientists amplified the TCR beta CDR3 regions from RNA transcripts. In the first round, RT-PCR was carried out with HTBI primers, and a multiplex PCR formed the second round. TCRdb redid the calling of the multiplex PCR reads with MiXCR, one entry per CDR3 protein. The sample carries 1 million to 1.3 million distinct CDR3 sequences, 35% to 40% recorded once.

The sequencing sample was made of peripheral blood or thyroid tissue (not recorded which). This chain links TRBV20-1 with TRBJ1-1; D unclear. The sequence came from an adult man with Graves' hyperthyroidism. The CDR3 sequence: CSAEDPDPGVTEAFF. CDR3 nucleotides: TGCAGTGCGGAAGATCCGGATCCCGGCGTCACTGAAGCTTTCTTT.